This T cell receptor beta chain emerged from a study of CD8 T cells in ankylosing spondylitis. The authors made TCR beta libraries by quantitative 5'-RACE with molecular barcodes. Each CDR3 protein gets one entry after TCRdb re-called the 5' RACE reads with MiXCR. The top ten hold roughly 9.5% of the sample, which has a few hundred thousand distinct CDR3 sequences, around a tenth seen once. This clonotype was seen many times. No antigen is known for it. Per the germline V gene, CDR1 is SGHRS and CDR2 is YFSETQ. The CDR3 sequence is 14 residues long. V gave up 0 bases and J gave up 13 bases; unmatched junction bases: 10. Findings of the study overall: Apparently characteristic of ankylosing spondylitis blood was a TCR beta motif (about eight highly homologous variants). Within matched ankylosing spondylitis synovial fluid, disease-linked clones were reportedly significantly enriched.

The chain has TRBV5-1 and TRBJ2-1, with 7 bases that match TRBD1. The receptor was isolated from a female donor with ankylosing spondylitis or in good health (not recorded which). The sample comprised blood, either unsorted or a sorted T cell fraction (not recorded which). Here the CDR3 DNA reads TGCGCCAGCAGCTTGGATGCCGCGACAGGGAAACAGTTCTTC. Translating it yields CASSLDAATGKQFF.